This T cell receptor (beta chain) was recovered during a study of cytomegalovirus exposure and HLA in healthy donors. Study background: The approximately 600 first-cohort repertoires shared a platform with the 110 or so validation repertoires, as reported in a later analysis.

Study-level findings and limits: Overall, roughly 160 TCR beta chains were annotated as cytomegalovirus-associated. The classifier, whose performance was assessed in both the original and validation cohorts, reportedly diagnosed cytomegalovirus status with high specificity and sensitivity. Under in vitro conditions, a few CMV-associated chains were confirmed as specific for CMV antigens.

Generated by immunoSEQ multiplex PCR, the TCRdb table keeps only in-frame clones and is missing some. The sample shows about 54,000 clones, roughly 90% of them seen only once. Germline CDR1 and CDR2: SSHAT and FNYEAQ (reference sequence). This CDR3 comprises 16 residues. Turning to this clone: No antigen is known for it. An end of the junction differs from the germline gene, which may be a read error.

The sample comprised PBMCs. The sequence came from a young woman in good health and CMV-seropositive. The rearrangement links TRBV7-7 to TRBJ2-3; 8 bases line up with TRBD2. The CDR3 reads CASSPRSGGSLDTQYF. In DNA form, the CDR3 reads TGTGCTAGCAGCCCACGGAGCGGGGGATCGCTAGATACGCAGTATTTT. The full variable domain, in which reference TRBV7-7 and TRBJ2-3 provide the parts outside the CDR3, is GAGVSQSPRYKVTKRGQDVTLRCDPISSHATLYWYQQALGQGPEFLTYFNYEAQPDKSGLPSDRFSAERPEGSISTLTIQRTEQRDSAMYRCASSPRSGGSLDTQYFGPGTRLTVL.